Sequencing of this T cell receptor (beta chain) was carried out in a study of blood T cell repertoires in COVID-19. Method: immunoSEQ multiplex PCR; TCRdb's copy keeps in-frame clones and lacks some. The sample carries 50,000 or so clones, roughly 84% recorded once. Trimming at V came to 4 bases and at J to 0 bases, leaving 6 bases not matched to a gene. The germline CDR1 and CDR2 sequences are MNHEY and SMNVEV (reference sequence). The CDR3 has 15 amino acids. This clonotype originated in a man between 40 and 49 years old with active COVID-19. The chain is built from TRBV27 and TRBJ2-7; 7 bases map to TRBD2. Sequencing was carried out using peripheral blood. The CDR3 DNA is TGTGCCAGCAGTTGGGAGCGGGGAAGCTCCTACGAGCAGTACTTC. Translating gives CASSWERGSSYEQYF.